A selection of T cell receptor beta chains follows, all from one sample in a study of glioma-infiltrating T cells. TCRdb independently ran MiXCR on the multiplex PCR reads; one entry per CDR3 protein. The sample includes fewer than 200,000 distinct CDR3 sequences, roughly two fifths of them seen just once. Material: glioma tissue, nonneoplastic brain tissue, or PBMCs (not recorded which). Receptors originate from a human donor with low-grade glioma or glioblastoma, undergoing nonglioma brain surgery, or in good health (not recorded which). CDR3s include the opening cysteine and the closing phenylalanine or tryptophan. D genes are given only for firm matches. Size is stated for part of the rows, as once, few or many counts, or as a class when the clone is expanded.

D	V	size	J	CDR3	DNA
NA	TRBV29-1	many	TRBJ1-2	CSVSENGYTF	TGCAGCGTTTCCGAAAATGGCTACACCTTC
NA	TRBV4-2	many	TRBJ2-3	CASSQDRVDTQYF	TGTGCCAGCAGCCAAGATCGGGTAGATACGCAGTATTTT
TRBD2	TRBV10-2	NA	TRBJ2-3	CASSESGTSGTDTQYF	TGCGCCAGCAGTGAGTCGGGGACTAGCGGGACAGATACGCAGTATTTT
NA	TRBV19	few	TRBJ2-1	CASKESSYNEQFF	TGTGCCAGTAAGGAGAGCTCCTACAATGAGCAGTTCTTC
NA	TRBV13	NA	TRBJ1-2	CASSYGTDYGYTF	TGTGCCAGCAGCTATGGGACGGACTATGGCTACACCTTC
NA	TRBV5-4	NA	TRBJ2-5	CASSPTAVQETQYF	TGTGCCAGCAGCCCTACTGCGGTCCAAGAGACCCAGTACTTC
TRBD2	TRBV10-3	NA	TRBJ2-7	CAISVITSGYEQYF	TGTGCCATCAGTGTGATCACTAGCGGTTACGAGCAGTACTTC
NA	TRBV6-1	many	TRBJ1-4	CASSTTEKLFF	TGTGCCAGCAGCACCACTGAAAAACTGTTTTTT
TRBD2	TRBV28	many	TRBJ2-7	CATRTSGTIYEQYF	TGTGCCACCAGAACTAGCGGGACCATCTACGAGCAGTACTTC
NA	TRBV29-1	once	TRBJ2-1	CSVVFSSYNEQFF	TGCAGCGTTGTGTTTAGCTCCTACAATGAGCAGTTCTTC
NA	TRBV29-1	few	TRBJ2-1	CSVEAQYNEQFF	TGCAGCGTTGAGGCACAGTACAATGAGCAGTTCTTC
NA	TRBV12-3/TRBV12-4	NA	TRBJ2-3	CASSRTEDTQYF	TGTGCCAGCAGCCGGACAGAAGATACGCAGTATTTT
TRBD1	TRBV7-3	NA	TRBJ2-5	CASSSADRGQETQYF	TGTGCCAGCAGCTCCGCGGACAGGGGACAAGAGACCCAGTACTTC
TRBD1	TRBV28	many	TRBJ2-3	CASSFPNSGQGNGLTTQYF	TGTGCCAGCAGTTTCCCCAATTCAGGACAGGGAAATGGGTTGACTACGCAGTATTTT
NA	TRBV5-6	few	TRBJ2-7	CASTSADGTYEQYF	TGTGCCAGCACCTCAGCGGACGGGACCTACGAGCAGTACTTC
TRBD1	TRBV28	many	TRBJ1-4	CASSLSDRGKLFF	TGTGCCAGCAGTCTCTCCGACAGGGGAAAACTGTTTTTT
NA	TRBV27	NA	TRBJ2-5	CASSLFSTILGETQYF	TGTGCCAGCAGTTTGTTCTCGACTATCTTGGGTGAGACCCAGTACTTC
NA	TRBV19	few	TRBJ2-5	CASSIGGGTNQETQYF	TGTGCCAGTAGTATAGGGGGGGGGACAAATCAAGAGACCCAGTACTTC
NA	TRBV27	NA	TRBJ2-6	CSSSLYASGANVLTF	TGTTCCAGCAGTTTATACGCTTCTGGGGCCAACGTCCTGACTTTC
TRBD1	TRBV4-1	NA	TRBJ2-7	CASSQGVAGGYEQYF	TGCGCCAGCAGCCAAGGGGTAGCAGGGGGCTACGAGCAGTACTTC
TRBD1	TRBV3-1	NA	TRBJ1-4	CASSLQPGQGGKLFF	TGTGCCAGCAGCCTACAACCGGGACAGGGCGGAAAACTGTTTTTT
NA	TRBV6-1	many	TRBJ2-1	CASSGTTLIEQFF	TGTGCCAGCAGTGGGACTACACTAATTGAGCAGTTCTTC
TRBD2	TRBV28	once	TRBJ2-5	CASRGSGTSEETQYF	TGTGCCAGCAGGGGCTCCGGGACTAGCGAAGAGACCCAGTACTTC
NA	TRBV28	many	TRBJ1-2	CASRSGYGYTF	TGTGCCAGCAGATCTGGCTATGGCTACACCTTC
NA	TRBV6-1	many	TRBJ1-1	CASLFMNTEAFF	TGTGCCAGCCTATTTATGAACACTGAAGCTTTCTTT
NA	TRBV28	NA	TRBJ1-3	CASNPVGVGSGNTIYF	TGTGCCAGCAACCCGGTCGGGGTTGGCTCTGGAAACACCATATATTTT
NA	TRBV28	many	TRBJ1-5	CASSQPTGLEGNQPQHF	TGTGCCAGCAGTCAACCCACAGGGCTTGAGGGCAATCAGCCCCAGCATTTT
TRBD1	TRBV4-1	few	TRBJ2-3	CASSQDGTGSSTDTQYF	TGCGCCAGCAGCCAAGATGGGACAGGATCTAGCACAGATACGCAGTATTTT
NA	TRBV24-1	many	TRBJ2-3	CATSDFLDTQYF	TGTGCCACCAGTGATTTTCTGGATACGCAGTATTTT
TRBD1	TRBV6-1	many	TRBJ1-5	CASSSSHRGVESNQPQHF	TGTGCCAGCAGCAGTTCCCACAGGGGGGTCGAAAGCAATCAGCCCCAGCATTTT
TRBD2	TRBV20-1	NA	TRBJ2-7	CSAQSPSGNDEQYF	TGCAGTGCCCAGTCCCCTAGCGGGAATGACGAGCAGTACTTC
TRBD1	TRBV19	NA	TRBJ1-1	CASSPGTGRLDTEAFF	TGTGCCAGTAGTCCCGGGACAGGGAGGCTCGACACTGAAGCTTTCTTT